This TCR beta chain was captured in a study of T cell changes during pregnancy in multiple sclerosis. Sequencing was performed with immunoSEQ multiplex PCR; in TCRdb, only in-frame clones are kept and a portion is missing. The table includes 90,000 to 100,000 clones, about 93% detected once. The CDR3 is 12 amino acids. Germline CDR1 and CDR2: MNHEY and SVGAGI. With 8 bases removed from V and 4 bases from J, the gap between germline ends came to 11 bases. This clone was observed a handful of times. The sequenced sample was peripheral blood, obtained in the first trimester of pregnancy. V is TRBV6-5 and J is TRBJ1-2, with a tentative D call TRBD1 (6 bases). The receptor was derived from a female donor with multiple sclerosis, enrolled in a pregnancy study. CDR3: CASRTGLYGYTF. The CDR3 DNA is TGTGCCAGCCGAACAGGGCTCTATGGCTACACCTTC.